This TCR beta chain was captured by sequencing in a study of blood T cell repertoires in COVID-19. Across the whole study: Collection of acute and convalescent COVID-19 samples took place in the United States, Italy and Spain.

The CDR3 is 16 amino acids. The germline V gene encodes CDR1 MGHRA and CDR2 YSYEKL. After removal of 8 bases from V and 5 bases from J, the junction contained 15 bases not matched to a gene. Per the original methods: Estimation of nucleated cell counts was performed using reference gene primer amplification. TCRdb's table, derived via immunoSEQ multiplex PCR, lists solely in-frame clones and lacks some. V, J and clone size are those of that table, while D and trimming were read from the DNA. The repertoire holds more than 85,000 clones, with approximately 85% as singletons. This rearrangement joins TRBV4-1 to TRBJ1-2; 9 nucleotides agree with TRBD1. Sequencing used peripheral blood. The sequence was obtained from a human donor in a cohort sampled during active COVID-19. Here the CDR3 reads CASQALPDRGGYGYTF. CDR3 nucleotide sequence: TGCGCCAGCCAGGCCCTCCCGGACAGGGGAGGTTATGGCTACACCTTC.